The 2 T cell receptor beta chains reported below all come from one sample, sequenced in a study of T-cell memory formation after mild COVID-19. TCRdb passed the 5' RACE reads through MiXCR, listing each CDR3 protein once. This sample has about 440,000 distinct CDR3 sequences, with roughly 20% found just once. The sample was PBMCs or a T cell subset sorted from them (not recorded which). The receptors shown here come from an adult woman who had mild COVID-19 (a few samples of this study predate the infection). Cell type and time point are not known.

This clonotype has a handful of counts. The genes are TRBV12-3 or TRBV12-4 and TRBJ1-5, with D possibly matching TRBD1 (5 bases). The CDR3 sequence is 15 residues long. Between the trimmed V and J ends, which lost 5 bases and 0 bases, there was a span of 11 bases. The CDR3 region is CASSSGAYSNQPQHF. CDR3 nucleotides: TGTGCCAGCAGTAGTGGGGCCTATAGCAATCAGCCCCAGCATTTT.

V gene TRBV9 combines with J gene TRBJ2-7; unclear D gene. CDR3 length equals 15 residues. V lost 0 bases to trimming and J lost 6 bases, with 16 bases between them. The germline V gene has CDR1 SGDLS and CDR2 YYNGEE. The CDR3 loop is CASSVGVAKKGEQYF. In DNA form, the CDR3 reads TGTGCCAGCAGCGTAGGGGTCGCTAAGAAGGGCGAGCAGTACTTC.